Presented here are 30 T cell receptor beta chains from one specimen sequenced in a study of graft-versus-host responses after intestinal transplantation. Here immunoSEQ multiplex PCR was the method, and the copy in TCRdb shows in-frame clones only, minus some. The sample includes approximately 12,000 clones, around four fifths of them seen just once. Sequencing used PBMCs, obtained just under 130 days after transplant. Every receptor here comes from a human patient who received an intestinal transplant, so some T cells may come from the graft donor.

The rearrangement links TRBV6-5 to TRBJ2-3; D might be TRBD1 (5 bases). The V gene's germline CDR1 is MNHEY and CDR2 SVGAGI. CDR3 length: 14 amino acids. Trimming shortened V by 1 base and J by 1 base, and 6 bases separated the two germline ends. The CDR3: CASSYLQGTDTQYF. The CDR3 nucleotides are TGTGCCAGCAGTTACTTACAGGGCACAGATACGCAGTATTTT.

This chain connects TRBV28 to TRBJ1-5; 7 bases fit TRBD1. The CDR3 is 15 residues long. Germline trimming cut 5 bases from V and 5 bases from J; bases unmatched to any gene: 9. CDR1 is MDHEN and CDR2 is SYDVKM in the germline V gene. The CDR3: CASSPAGQLDQPQHF. Written as DNA, the CDR3 is TGTGCCAGCAGTCCCGCGGGACAGCTGGATCAGCCCCAGCATTTT.

This chain uses TRBV19 with TRBJ1-1, with TRBD1 matching over 8 bases. Germline assignment: CDR1 LNHDA and CDR2 SQIVND (reference sequence). This CDR3 has 13 amino acids. The V gene end was trimmed by 8 bases and the J gene end by 7 bases; junction bases not matched to a gene: 9. CDR3 nucleotides: TGTGCCAGTCGCCCCAGGGGGCCGAATGAAGCTTTCTTT. It yields the protein CASRPRGPNEAFF. Full variable domain (outside the CDR3, taken from reference TRBV19 and TRBJ1-1): DGGITQSPKYLFRKEGQNVTLSCEQNLNHDAMYWYRQDPGQGLRLIYYSQIVNDFQKGDIAEGYSVSREKKESFPLTVTSAQKNPTAFYLCASRPRGPNEAFFGQGTRLTVV.

The J gene is TRBJ2-3, the V gene TRBV7-3, with 8 bases identical to TRBD1. The CDR3 sequence is 16 residues long. V was clipped by 5 bases and J by 1 base; unmatched bases: 8. Germline V gene data show CDR1 as SGHTA and CDR2 as FQGTGA. Written as DNA, the CDR3 is TGTGCCAGCAGCCCAGGGGGCGGTAAGGGCACAGATACGCAGTATTTT. The encoded protein is CASSPGGGKGTDTQYF.

In its sample, this clone was seen once. The CDR3 reads CASSPGRGLKGEAFF. The CDR3 DNA sequence: TGTGCCAGCTCCCCGGGGAGGGGCCTCAAGGGTGAAGCTTTCTTT. The gene calls are TRBV18 and TRBJ1-1; maybe TRBD1 (5 bases). The CDR3 runs 15 residues. Trimming took off 6 bases at V and 7 bases at J, with 21 bases between the two ends. CDR1 is KGHSH and CDR2 is LQKENI in the germline V gene.

This rearrangement joins TRBV12-5 to TRBJ1-2; D is uncertain. The ends were cut back, 3 bases at V and 7 bases at J, with 24 bases in the middle. This CDR3 is 17 amino acids long. Germline V gene lookup returns CDR1 LGHNT and CDR2 FRNRAP. CDR3: CASGFFVSREGAFGYTF. CDR3 in DNA: TGTGCTAGTGGTTTTTTTGTCAGCCGGGAGGGCGCGTTTGGCTACACCTTC. The whole variable domain, filled in from reference TRBV12-5 and TRBJ1-2, reads DARVTQTPRHKVTEMGQEVTMRCQPILGHNTVFWYRQTMMQGLELLAYFRNRAPLDDSGMPKDRFSAEMPDATLATLKIQPSEPRDSAVYFCASGFFVSREGAFGYTFGSGTRLTVV.

V usage is TRBV14 and J usage is TRBJ2-1; D is undetermined. Per the germline V gene, CDR1 is SGHDN and CDR2 is FVKESK. V shed 4 bases and J shed 8 bases, with 12 bases lying between them. The CDR3 runs 13 residues. The CDR3 DNA sequence: TGTGCCAGCAGCCCCTGGCCTCCGGATGAGCAGTTCTTC. Its protein is CASSPWPPDEQFF.

This sequence joins TRBV6-5 and TRBJ2-7, with 12 bases aligning to TRBD2. This CDR3 region has 15 residues. The V gene's germline CDR1 is MNHEY and CDR2 SVGAGI. Losses at the gene ends were 4 bases for V and 3 bases for J; bases not matched to a gene: 4. In DNA, the CDR3 is TGTGCCAGCAGTTCCCTAGCGGGAGGGGACTACGAGCAGTACTTC. This gives the protein CASSSLAGGDYEQYF.

V is TRBV28 and J is TRBJ2-6; D unresolved. The V end was cut by 4 bases, the J end by 0 bases, with 7 bases between. This CDR3 region has 15 residues. Germline V gene sequence: CDR1 MDHEN, CDR2 SYDVKM. The CDR3 region has the DNA TGTGCCAGCAGTTCGACCTCCTCTGGGGCCAACGTCCTGACTTTC. It codes for CASSSTSSGANVLTF.

The V gene is TRBV27, the J gene TRBJ2-2; unclear D gene. Trimming cost V 3 bases and J 1 base, with 6 bases left between them. Germline V gives CDR1 MNHEY, CDR2 SMNVEV (reference sequence). The CDR3 spans 14 residues. In DNA, the CDR3 is TGTGCCAGCAGTTTTAGCTGGAACACCGGGGAGCTGTTTTTT. Its protein is CASSFSWNTGELFF.

The rearrangement uses TRBV6-1 and TRBJ1-2; a weak D match, TRBD1 (6 bases). The germline V and J ends were trimmed by 0 bases and 4 bases, with 9 bases remaining between them. In germline, CDR1 is MNHNS, CDR2 SASEGT. This CDR3 is built from 14 residues. CDR3 in amino acids: CASSEARTVYGYTF. The CDR3 DNA sequence: TGTGCCAGCAGTGAAGCGAGGACAGTCTATGGCTACACCTTC.

This clone was counted a single time. This chain links TRBV7-3 with TRBJ2-3, with TRBD2 identical over 11 bases. CDR3 length equals 17 residues. The germline V gene encodes CDR1 SGHTA and CDR2 FQGTGA. The ends lost 1 base at V and 5 bases at J; junction bases unmatched: 8. In DNA form, the CDR3 reads TGTGCCAGCAGCTTAAATATAGCGGGAGGGCCGGGAGATACGCAGTATTTT. Translating it yields CASSLNIAGGPGDTQYF.

This sequence joins TRBV7-6 and TRBJ2-1; TRBD2 matches at 13 bases. Germline lookup yields CDR1 SGHVS and CDR2 FNYEAQ. J gave up 6 bases and V 4 bases, and 3 bases lay outside the gene matches. The CDR3 is 15 residues long. The CDR3 DNA follows: TGTGCCAGCAGCTCTCGGACTAGCGGGAGCAATGAGCAGTTCTTC. It yields the protein CASSSRTSGSNEQFF.

This clone showed up just a few times. This rearrangement joins TRBV5-1 to TRBJ2-7; TRBD2 matches 7 bases. V trimming: 0 bases; J trimming: 2 bases; junction bases outside the gene matches: 5. CDR1 and CDR2 from the germline V gene are SGHRS and YFSETQ. The length of the CDR3 is 15 residues. The CDR3 DNA reads as TGCGCCAGCAGCTTGGACGCTAGCGGTCCCTACGAGCAGTACTTC. It codes for CASSLDASGPYEQYF.

V and J are TRBV6-5 and TRBJ2-1; TRBD1 matches at 9 bases. The V gene end was trimmed by 4 bases and the J gene end by 9 bases; junction bases not matched to a gene: 10. CDR1 is MNHEY and CDR2 is SVGAGI in the germline V gene. The CDR3 runs to 15 residues. The CDR3 DNA reads TGTGCCAGCAGTTTACAGGGGGCTGGAGAGGGTGAGCAGTTCTTC. This sequence encodes CASSLQGAGEGEQFF.

The chain employs TRBV2 and TRBJ2-1, with 7 bases aligning to TRBD2. Germline V gene data show CDR1 as SNHLY and CDR2 as FYNNEI. The CDR3 runs to 20 residues. After removal of 0 bases from V and 4 bases from J, the junction contained 18 bases not matched to a gene. CDR3 nucleotides: TGTGCCAGCAGTGAAGCTCTCGGTCGGCGCGGGAGCCCAAGGTACAATGAGCAGTTCTTC. This gives the protein CASSEALGRRGSPRYNEQFF.

The rearrangement joins TRBV9 to TRBJ2-7, with D uncertain. The CDR3 is 16 amino acids. CDR1 and CDR2 from the germline V gene are SGDLS and YYNGEE. Trimming stripped 0 bases from V and 0 bases from J, with 13 bases between. The CDR3 protein is CASSVGSSTTSYEQYF. Here the CDR3 DNA reads TGTGCCAGCAGCGTAGGTAGCTCTACGACCTCCTACGAGCAGTACTTC. Full variable domain (rest looked up from reference TRBV9 and TRBJ2-7): DSGVTQTPKHLITATGQRVTLRCSPRSGDLSVYWYQQSLDQGLQFLIQYYNGEERAKGNILERFSAQQFPDLHSELNLSSLELGDSALYFCASSVGSSTTSYEQYFGPGTRLTVT.

This rearrangement joins TRBV21-1 to TRBJ2-7; TRBD2 is the table's D call, not checked against the DNA. TRBV21-1 is a listed pseudogene. The CDR3 extends over 17 amino acids. Written as DNA, the CDR3 is TGTGCCAGCAGCAAAAGGGAGGTCGCGGGAGGGCCAGACGAGCAGTACTTC. The encoded protein is CASSKREVAGGPDEQYF.

The V gene is TRBV7-2, the J gene TRBJ1-5, with D perhaps TRBD1 (5 bases). The V end was cut by 1 base, the J end by 6 bases, with 10 bases between. The CDR3 has 14 residues. Germline CDR1 and CDR2: SGHTA and FQGNSA. The CDR3 here is CASSLVAGSQPQHF. CDR3 nucleotide sequence: TGTGCCAGCAGCTTAGTGGCAGGGAGTCAGCCCCAGCATTTT.

The rearrangement links TRBV6-1 to TRBJ2-7, with TRBD1 matching 10 bases. The J segment lost 4 bases and the V segment lost 9 bases, leaving 12 bases of the junction unmatched. The CDR3 runs to 15 residues. Per the germline V gene, CDR1 is MNHNS and CDR2 is SASEGT. The CDR3 loop reads CASTGTGTGEYEQYF. The DNA for the CDR3 is TGTGCCAGTACAGGGACCGGGACAGGGGAATACGAGCAGTACTTC.

The chain combines TRBV6-1 with TRBJ2-1, with a weak D call TRBD2 (7 bases). This CDR3 is built from 14 residues. CDR1 and CDR2 from the germline V gene are MNHNS and SASEGT. The V end lost 8 bases, the J end lost 7 bases, and 18 bases lay between the germline ends. The DNA for the CDR3 is TGTGCCAGCCTTTGGGACAAACTAGCGAATGAGCAGTTCTTC. Protein: CASLWDKLANEQFF.

The chain links TRBV6-6 to TRBJ2-5; tentatively, D is TRBD2 (6 bases). The CDR3 covers 15 residues. CDR1 MNHNY and CDR2 SVGAGI come from the germline V gene (reference sequence). V was clipped by 2 bases and J by 4 bases, with 14 bases between them. CDR3 sequence (DNA): TGTGCCAGCAGTTACATGGGGGGTGGGCGAGAGACCCAGTACTTC. This encodes CASSYMGGGRETQYF.

This chain joins TRBV5-6 and TRBJ2-7; D assignment may be TRBD1 or TRBD2 (5 bases each). Between the trimmed V and J ends, which lost 4 bases and 7 bases, there was a span of 18 bases. The CDR3 is 14 amino acids. The germline V gene has CDR1 SGHDT and CDR2 YYEEEE. DNA of the CDR3: TGTGCCAGCAGCCCCACCGGGACGGCCGGGGAGCAGTACTTC. It specifies CASSPTGTAGEQYF.

This clone was seen just once. This rearrangement joins TRBV10-3 to TRBJ2-5; D ambiguous. In germline, CDR1 is ENHRY, CDR2 SYGVKD. This CDR3 comprises 9 residues. Trimming left V 6 bases short and J 5 bases short, with 1 base between. CDR3 sequence reads: CAIRETQYF. CDR3 nucleotide sequence: TGTGCCATCAGGGAGACCCAGTACTTC.

CDR3: CASSLGTASTDTQYF. CDR3 nucleotides: TGTGCCAGCAGCCTCGGGACAGCAAGCACAGATACGCAGTATTTT. The genes are TRBV5-4 and TRBJ2-3; 7 positions match TRBD1. The CDR3 contains 15 residues. Germline-derived CDR1 and CDR2 are SGHNT and YYREEE (reference sequence). Trimming at V came to 4 bases and at J to 0 bases, leaving 5 bases not matched to a gene. Based on the CDR3 plus reference TRBV5-4 and TRBJ2-3, the full variable domain is ETGVTQSPTHLIKTRGQQVTLRCSSQSGHNTVSWYQQALGQGPQFIFQYYREEENGRGNFPPRFSGLQFPNYSSELNVNALELDDSALYLCASSLGTASTDTQYFGPGTRLTVL.

The chain combines TRBV7-6 with TRBJ1-6, with D perhaps matching TRBD1 (6 bases). Germline V gives CDR1 SGHVS, CDR2 FNYEAQ. This CDR3 spans 11 amino acids. The CDR3 here is CVSQGFSPLHF. CDR3 in DNA: TGTGTTTCCCAGGGGTTTTCACCCCTCCACTTT. Full variable domain (remainder filled in from reference TRBV7-6 and TRBJ1-6): GAGVSQSPRYKVTKRGQDVALRCDPISGHVSLYWYRQALGQGPEFLTYFNYEAQQDKSGLPNDRFSAERPEGSISTLTIQRTEQRDSAMYRCVSQGFSPLHFGNGTRLTVT.

This rearrangement joins TRBV5-4 to TRBJ2-3; 16 positions agree with TRBD2. This CDR3 spans 19 amino acids. Germline CDR1 SGHNT, CDR2 YYREEE (reference sequence). V shed 5 bases and J 0 bases; nucleotides not matched to a gene: 9. The CDR3 DNA reads as TGTGCCAGCAGTCCGGGACTAGCGGGAGGGCCCTCTAGCACAGATACGCAGTATTTT. As protein: CASSPGLAGGPSSTDTQYF. The entire variable domain, with the rest obtained from reference TRBV5-4 and TRBJ2-3, is as follows: ETGVTQSPTHLIKTRGQQVTLRCSSQSGHNTVSWYQQALGQGPQFIFQYYREEENGRGNFPPRFSGLQFPNYSSELNVNALELDDSALYLCASSPGLAGGPSSTDTQYFGPGTRLTVL.

This chain joins TRBV6-1 and TRBJ1-5; TRBD1 matches at 8 bases. The CDR3 sequence is 15 residues long. Trimming removed 6 bases from V and 5 bases from J; junction bases left unmatched: 9. Germline values: CDR1 MNHNS, CDR2 SASEGT. The CDR3 bases are TGTGCCAGCAGCGGAGGACAGGGTTGGGATCAGCCCCAGCATTTT. Translated: CASSGGQGWDQPQHF.

This rearrangement joins TRBV10-2 to TRBJ2-2, with D unresolved. CDR3 length equals 13 residues. V dropped 2 bases and J dropped 3 bases, with 4 bases sitting between them. Germline assignment: CDR1 WSHSY and CDR2 SAAADI. CDR3 sequence: CASSERDTGELFF. The CDR3, as DNA: TGCGCCAGCAGTGAGCGGGACACCGGGGAGCTGTTTTTT.

This clone was seen only once. The chain carries TRBV7-9 and TRBJ2-1, with D possibly called TRBD1 or TRBD2 (5 bases each). The CDR3 consists of 15 residues. Germline assignment: CDR1 SEHNR and CDR2 FQNEAQ (reference sequence). Deletions cut 2 bases from V and 7 bases from J, with 15 bases between. The CDR3 sequence is CASSLTTGPWNEQFF. The CDR3 DNA sequence: TGTGCCAGCAGCTTAACAACGGGGCCCTGGAATGAGCAGTTCTTC.